This is a list of T cell receptor beta chains from one sample in a study of T cells after yellow fever vaccination. TCRdb passed the 5' RACE reads through MiXCR, listing each CDR3 protein once. Here the sample spans roughly 330,000 distinct CDR3 sequences, 3% to 4.5% being singletons. The sequenced sample was PBMCs, obtained 5 days after the yellow fever booster vaccination. The source of these receptors is a man aged 18 to 30 who received the YFV17D yellow fever vaccine. The conserved cysteine and the conserved F or W are not part of the CDR3 here. A D gene is named only where the DNA matches it firmly.

V gene,J gene,D gene,CDR3 protein
TRBV5-1,TRBJ2-3,.,ASSRDRLRTDTQY
TRBV9,TRBJ2-1,TRBD1,ASSGTGQTYNEQF
TRBV5-1,TRBJ2-2,.,ASSLVQVRTGELF
TRBV7-2,TRBJ2-1,.,ASSLMVAGTYNEQF
TRBV5-6,TRBJ1-4,.,ASSLGGNREKLF
TRBV7-2,TRBJ1-6,.,ASSLVHGGGNSPLH
TRBV30,TRBJ2-5,.,AWSVPGASETQY
TRBV6-2/TRBV6-3,TRBJ2-3,.,ASSYPFQGGRSTDTQY
TRBV9,TRBJ2-5,TRBD2,ASSVGGAGKTQY
TRBV12-3/TRBV12-4,TRBJ2-3,.,ASSLLPSTDTQY
TRBV10-2,TRBJ1-1,TRBD1,ASSVTDRAQAF
TRBV6-5,TRBJ2-7,TRBD1,ASSPRIRDRALDEQY
TRBV6-6,TRBJ1-2,.,ASSEIQGPYGYT
TRBV29-1,TRBJ2-1,TRBD1,SVIRQGNEQF
TRBV6-5,TRBJ1-5,TRBD1,ASSYSSRGNQPQH
TRBV5-1,TRBJ2-3,.,ASTLRGTTDTQY
TRBV5-1,TRBJ2-6,.,ASSLDSGGFPGANVLT
TRBV20-1,TRBJ2-6,.,SARARVGLSGANVLT
TRBV5-4,TRBJ1-2,.,ASSLVVGSGGYT
TRBV7-2,TRBJ2-2,.,ASSLVAGALGELF
TRBV6-5,TRBJ1-2,.,ASSYSMGEANYGYT
TRBV4-3,TRBJ2-4,TRBD2,ASSQGLAAMQVSKNIQY
TRBV3-1,TRBJ1-6,.,ASSQRPLIASYNSPLH
TRBV7-2,TRBJ2-2,TRBD1,ASSQGAGTASTGELF
TRBV5-1,TRBJ1-1,TRBD1,ASSLGQGGMNTEAF
TRBV20-1,TRBJ1-1,TRBD1,SAGGQANTEAF
TRBV7-9,TRBJ2-2,TRBD1,ASSLGQGDTGELF
TRBV4-3,TRBJ2-7,TRBD1,ASSQGPGTGRSYEQY
TRBV29-1,TRBJ1-2,.,SADGPYGYT
TRBV20-1,TRBJ2-7,TRBD1,SAPGGAGGEQY
TRBV10-2,TRBJ2-3,TRBD2,ASKLAGVDTQY
TRBV4-1,TRBJ1-1,.,ASSQDSEGRAF
TRBV11-2,TRBJ2-1,TRBD2,ASSSYTSGEYNEQF
TRBV29-1,TRBJ2-7,.,SVEGEGGYEQY
TRBV19,TRBJ2-3,TRBD2,ASSTPAGGTDTQY
TRBV5-1,TRBJ1-1,.,ASSLNRMVNTEAF
TRBV5-1,TRBJ1-1,TRBD1,ASSLWGQANTEAF
TRBV7-2,TRBJ2-5,TRBD1,ASSDRGLETQY
TRBV20-1,TRBJ1-2,.,SAPKDYGYT
TRBV6-2/TRBV6-3,TRBJ1-6,.,ASSYRRDNSPLH
TRBV28,TRBJ2-5,.,ASGGGGGKETQY
TRBV7-8,TRBJ2-3,TRBD1,ASSPRDRTDTQY
TRBV7-2,TRBJ2-1,TRBD2,ASTTRLAPYNEQF
TRBV5-1,TRBJ2-1,.,ASSRGSNEQF